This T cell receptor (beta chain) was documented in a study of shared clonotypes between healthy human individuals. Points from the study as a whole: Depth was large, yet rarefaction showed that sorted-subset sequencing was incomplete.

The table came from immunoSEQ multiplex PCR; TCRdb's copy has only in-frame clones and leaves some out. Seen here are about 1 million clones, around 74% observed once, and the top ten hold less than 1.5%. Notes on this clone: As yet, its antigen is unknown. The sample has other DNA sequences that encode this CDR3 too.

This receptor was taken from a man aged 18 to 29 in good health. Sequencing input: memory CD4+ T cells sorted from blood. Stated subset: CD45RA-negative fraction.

CDR3 in amino acids: CASTRSSYEQYF. CDR3 nucleotide sequence: TGTGCCAGCACGAGGTCCTCCTACGAGCAGTACTTC. This rearrangement joins TRBV2 to TRBJ2-7; D call uncertain. The ends were cut back, 7 bases at V and 0 bases at J, with 7 bases in the middle. The CDR3 consists of 12 residues. CDR1 SNHLY and CDR2 FYNNEI come from the germline V gene.